This TCR beta chain appears in the sequencing data of a study of cytomegalovirus exposure and HLA in healthy donors. CDR3 length: 15 residues. The V end was cut by 3 bases, the J end by 1 base, with 13 bases between. The germline CDR1 and CDR2 sequences are PRHDT and FYEKMQ (reference sequence). PCR primers comprised 60 Vbeta and 13 Jbeta primers. Only in-frame clones appear in the TCRdb table, and some are missing; sequencing was by immunoSEQ multiplex PCR. The top ten clones hold 0.6% to 1% of a sample with roughly 110,000 clones, just over 70% of them seen once. The source material was PBMCs. This receptor was taken from a boy younger than 18 in good health and CMV-seronegative. This chain joins TRBV13 and TRBJ2-7; D perhaps matches TRBD2 (6 bases). The CDR3 nucleotides read TGTGCCAGCAGCTTGTGGGGCGGGAAGTCCTACGAGCAGTACTTC. Its protein is CASSLWGGKSYEQYF.